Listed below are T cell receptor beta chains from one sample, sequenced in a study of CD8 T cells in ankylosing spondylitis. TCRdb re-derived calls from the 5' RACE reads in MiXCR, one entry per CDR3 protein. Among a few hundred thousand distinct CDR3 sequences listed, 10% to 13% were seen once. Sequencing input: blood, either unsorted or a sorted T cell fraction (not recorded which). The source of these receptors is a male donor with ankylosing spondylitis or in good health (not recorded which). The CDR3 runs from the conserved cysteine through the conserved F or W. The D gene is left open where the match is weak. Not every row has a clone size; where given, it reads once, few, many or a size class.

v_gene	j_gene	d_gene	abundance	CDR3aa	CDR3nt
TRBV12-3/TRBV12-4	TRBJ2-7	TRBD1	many	CASSLNQGVAEQYF	TGTGCCAGCAGTTTAAACCAGGGGGTTGCCGAGCAGTACTTC
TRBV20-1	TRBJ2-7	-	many	CSARDVATYEQYF	TGCAGTGCTAGGGACGTGGCGACCTACGAGCAGTACTTC
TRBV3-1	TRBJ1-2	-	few	CASSTTPGGGYTF	TGTGCCAGCAGTACTACACCCGGTGGGGGCTACACCTTC
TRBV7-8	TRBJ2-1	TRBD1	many	CASSLSGGQGYNEQFF	TGTGCCAGCAGCTTAAGCGGGGGACAGGGGTACAATGAGCAGTTCTTC
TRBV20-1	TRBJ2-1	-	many	CSASLGARYNEQFF	TGCAGTGCTAGTCTAGGGGCTCGATACAATGAGCAGTTCTTC
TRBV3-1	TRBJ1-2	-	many	CASSLRTVYGYTF	TGTGCCAGCAGCCTACGGACAGTCTATGGCTACACCTTC
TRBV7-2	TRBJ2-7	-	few	CASSPPGTWSPEQYF	TGTGCCAGCAGCCCTCCCGGGACATGGTCCCCCGAGCAGTACTTC
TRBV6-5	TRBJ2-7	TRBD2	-	CASSSPGGSTYEQYF	TGTGCCAGCAGTTCCCCCGGGGGGTCGACCTACGAGCAGTACTTC
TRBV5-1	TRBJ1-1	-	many	CASSLRTGMNTEAFF	TGCGCCAGCAGCCTCCGCACCGGAATGAACACTGAAGCTTTCTTT
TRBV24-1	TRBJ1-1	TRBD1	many	CATSVSGGSTEAFF	TGTGCCACCAGTGTCTCAGGGGGAAGCACTGAAGCTTTCTTT
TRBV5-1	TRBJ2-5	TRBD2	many	CASSPGLVGFGADQETQYF	TGCGCCAGCAGCCCTGGACTAGTTGGGTTCGGGGCGGACCAAGAGACCCAGTACTTC
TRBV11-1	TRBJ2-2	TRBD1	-	CASSLDRGFTGELFF	TGTGCCAGCAGCTTAGACAGGGGGTTTACCGGGGAGCTGTTTTTT
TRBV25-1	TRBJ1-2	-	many	CASNEGGYGYTF	TGTGCCAGCAACGAGGGCGGCTATGGCTACACCTTC
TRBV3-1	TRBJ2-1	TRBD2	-	CASSQGLAEFF	TGTGCCAGCAGCCAGGGACTAGCGGAGTTCTTC
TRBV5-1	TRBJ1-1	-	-	CASSFENPQGMNTEAFF	TGCGCCAGCAGCTTTGAGAACCCACAGGGCATGAACACTGAAGCTTTCTTT
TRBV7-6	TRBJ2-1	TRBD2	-	CASSSQPSGLAGGPEQFF	TGTGCCAGCAGCTCACAACCTTCGGGACTAGCGGGGGGGCCTGAGCAGTTCTTC
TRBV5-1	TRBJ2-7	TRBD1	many	CASSLGDRGIHEQYF	TGCGCCAGCAGCTTGGGGGACAGGGGAATCCACGAGCAGTACTTC
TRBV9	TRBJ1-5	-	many	CASSVGSNSNQPQHF	TGTGCCAGCAGCGTAGGCAGCAATAGCAATCAGCCCCAGCATTTT
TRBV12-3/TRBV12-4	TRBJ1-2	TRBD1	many	CASSSDRILGYTF	TGTGCCAGCAGTTCGGACAGGATTTTAGGCTACACCTTC
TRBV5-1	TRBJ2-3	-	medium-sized	CASSYNDRTDTQYF	TGCGCCAGCAGCTATAACGACCGCACAGATACGCAGTATTTT
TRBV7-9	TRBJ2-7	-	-	CASSFGYGEQYF	TGTGCCAGCAGCTTCGGGTATGGCGAGCAGTACTTC
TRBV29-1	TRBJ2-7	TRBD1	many	CSVQQGIDEQYF	TGCAGCGTTCAACAGGGGATCGACGAGCAGTACTTC
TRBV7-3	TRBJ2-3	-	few	CASSRGGVGTDTQYF	TGTGCCAGCAGCCGAGGGGGAGTCGGCACAGATACGCAGTATTTT
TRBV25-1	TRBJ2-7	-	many	CASSGVGTIYEQYF	TGTGCCAGCAGTGGGGTGGGAACAATCTACGAGCAGTACTTC
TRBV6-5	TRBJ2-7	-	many	CASSTSYEQYF	TGTGCCAGCAGTACCTCCTACGAGCAGTACTTC
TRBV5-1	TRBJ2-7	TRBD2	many	CASSNHLAGGSPEQYF	TGCGCCAGCAGCAACCATCTAGCGGGGGGGAGTCCCGAGCAGTACTTC
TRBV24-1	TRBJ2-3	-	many	CATGQSDTQYF	TGTGCCACCGGTCAGTCCGATACGCAGTATTTT
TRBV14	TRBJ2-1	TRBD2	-	CASNPAGGKQLYNEQFF	TGTGCCAGCAACCCAGCGGGGGGGAAACAACTATACAATGAGCAGTTCTTC
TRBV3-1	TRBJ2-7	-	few	CASSQAGTAPEQYF	TGTGCCAGCAGCCAAGCCGGGACGGCTCCCGAGCAGTACTTC
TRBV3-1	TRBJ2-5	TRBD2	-	CASSPSGGPDPQYF	TGTGCCAGCAGCCCAAGCGGGGGGCCCGATCCCCAGTACTTC
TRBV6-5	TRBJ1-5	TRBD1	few	CASSYSRQGVNQPQHF	TGTGCCAGCAGTTACTCCCGACAGGGGGTTAATCAGCCCCAGCATTTT
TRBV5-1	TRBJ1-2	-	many	CASSLGWGYGYTF	TGCGCCAGCAGCTTGGGTTGGGGCTATGGCTACACCTTC
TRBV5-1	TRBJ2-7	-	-	CASSPRRDTIYEQYF	TGCGCCAGCAGCCCCCGGCGGGACACGATCTACGAGCAGTACTTC
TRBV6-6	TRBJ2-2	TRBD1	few	CASRRQGGELFF	TGTGCCAGCAGAAGACAGGGCGGGGAGCTGTTTTTT
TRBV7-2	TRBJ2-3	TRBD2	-	CASSSHSGGADTQYF	TGTGCCAGCAGCTCCCATAGCGGGGGGGCGGATACGCAGTATTTT
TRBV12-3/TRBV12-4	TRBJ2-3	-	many	CASSFGQANTDTQYF	TGTGCCAGCAGTTTCGGGCAGGCTAACACAGATACGCAGTATTTT
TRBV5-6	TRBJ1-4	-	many	CASSLKGHLYEKLFF	TGTGCCAGCAGCTTGAAAGGACACCTGTATGAAAAACTGTTTTTT
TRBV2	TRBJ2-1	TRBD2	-	CASRLLAGAYNEQFF	TGTGCCAGCAGGCTACTAGCGGGGGCGTACAATGAGCAGTTCTTC
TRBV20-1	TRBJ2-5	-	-	CSATMDFRRGLPLGETQYF	TGCAGTGCTACGATGGATTTCAGACGGGGTTTGCCCCTCGGGGAGACCCAGTACTTC
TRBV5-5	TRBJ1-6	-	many	CASMTYNSPLHF	TGTGCCAGCATGACCTATAATTCACCCCTCCACTTT
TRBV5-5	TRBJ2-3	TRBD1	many	CASSWGQGGDTQYF	TGTGCCAGCAGCTGGGGACAGGGTGGTGATACGCAGTATTTT
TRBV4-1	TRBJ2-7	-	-	CASSQDRGGSGEQYF	TGCGCCAGCAGCCAAGACAGAGGGGGGAGCGGTGAGCAGTACTTC
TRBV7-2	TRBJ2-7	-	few	CASSLVEYGEQYF	TGTGCCAGCAGCTTAGTAGAGTACGGCGAGCAGTACTTC
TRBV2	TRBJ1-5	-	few	CASKDSSGGNQPQHF	TGTGCCAGCAAGGACAGTTCCGGGGGCAATCAGCCCCAGCATTTT
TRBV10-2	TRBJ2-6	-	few	CASSASASGANVLTF	TGCGCCAGCAGCGCTAGTGCGTCCGGGGCCAACGTCCTGACTTTC
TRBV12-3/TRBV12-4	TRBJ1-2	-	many	CASSFPGGRYTF	TGTGCCAGCAGTTTTCCTGGCGGGCGCTACACCTTC
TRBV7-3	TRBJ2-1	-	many	CASSLTRIAYNEQFF	TGTGCCAGCAGCTTAACCAGAATAGCTTACAATGAGCAGTTCTTC
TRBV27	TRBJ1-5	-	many	CASSLWGGQPQHF	TGTGCCAGCAGTTTATGGGGTGGGCAGCCCCAGCATTTT
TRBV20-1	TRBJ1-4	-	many	CSASGHSTNEKLFF	TGCAGTGCCAGTGGACACTCAACTAATGAAAAACTGTTTTTT
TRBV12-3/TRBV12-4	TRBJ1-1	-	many	CASNTKGNTEAFF	TGTGCCAGCAACACAAAGGGGAACACTGAAGCTTTCTTT
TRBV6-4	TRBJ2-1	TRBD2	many	CASSRLAGANNEQFF	TGTGCCAGCAGTCGACTAGCGGGGGCTAACAATGAGCAGTTCTTC
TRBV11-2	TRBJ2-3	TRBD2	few	CASSLVRLAGGRPNFEQYF	TGTGCCAGCAGCTTAGTCCGACTAGCGGGGGGGCGCCCCAATTTCGAGCAGTATTTT
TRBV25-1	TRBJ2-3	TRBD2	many	CASSEFSGGWADTQYF	TGTGCCAGCAGTGAATTTAGCGGGGGGTGGGCAGATACGCAGTATTTT
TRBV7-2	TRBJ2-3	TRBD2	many	CASSLDRRGGTDTQYF	TGTGCCAGCAGCTTAGATCGGCGGGGGGGCACAGATACGCAGTATTTT